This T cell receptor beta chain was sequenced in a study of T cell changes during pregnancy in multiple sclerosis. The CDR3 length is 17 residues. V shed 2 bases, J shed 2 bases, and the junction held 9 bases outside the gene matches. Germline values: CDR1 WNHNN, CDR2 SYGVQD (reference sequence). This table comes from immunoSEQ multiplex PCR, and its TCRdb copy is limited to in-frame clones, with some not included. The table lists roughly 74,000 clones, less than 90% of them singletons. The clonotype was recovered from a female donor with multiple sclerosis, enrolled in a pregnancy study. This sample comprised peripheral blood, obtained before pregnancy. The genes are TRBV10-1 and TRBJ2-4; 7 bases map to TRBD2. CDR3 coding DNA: TGCGCCAGCAGTGAGGGGTCGGGAGGTGGTTCCAAAAACATTCAGTACTTC. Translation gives CASSEGSGGGSKNIQYF.